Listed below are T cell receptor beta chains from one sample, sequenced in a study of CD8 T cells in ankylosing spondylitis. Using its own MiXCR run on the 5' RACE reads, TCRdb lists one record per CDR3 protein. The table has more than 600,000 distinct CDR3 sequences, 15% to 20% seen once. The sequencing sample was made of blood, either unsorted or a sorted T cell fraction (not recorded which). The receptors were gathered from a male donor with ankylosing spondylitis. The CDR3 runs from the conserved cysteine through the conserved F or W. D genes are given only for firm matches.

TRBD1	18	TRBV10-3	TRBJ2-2	CAISGQNRGVADTGELFF
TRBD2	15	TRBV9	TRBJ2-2	CASTLGTSGGRELFF
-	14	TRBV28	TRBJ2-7	CASSTRRSADEQYF
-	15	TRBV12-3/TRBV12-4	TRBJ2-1	CASSWARGGNNEQFF
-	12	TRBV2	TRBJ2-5	CASDRTQETQYF
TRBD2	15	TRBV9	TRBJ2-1	CASSKTSGLYNEQFF
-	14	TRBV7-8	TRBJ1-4	CASSLGVLNEKLFF
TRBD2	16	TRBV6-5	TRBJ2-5	CASSYSSLAGQETQYF
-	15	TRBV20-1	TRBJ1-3	CSARPRRGAGNTIYF
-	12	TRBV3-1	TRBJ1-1	CASSQADTEAFF
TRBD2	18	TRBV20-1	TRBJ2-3	CSASPGLAGVGSTDTQYF
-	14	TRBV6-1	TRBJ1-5	CASSEVRGYQPQHF
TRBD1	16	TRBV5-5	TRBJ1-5	CASSPGTGDMGQPQHF
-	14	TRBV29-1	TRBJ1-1	CSVRFWGSDTEAFF
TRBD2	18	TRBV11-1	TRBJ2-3	CASSLAPLAGGRTDTQYF
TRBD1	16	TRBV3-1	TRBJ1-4	CASSQDLGTGREKLFF
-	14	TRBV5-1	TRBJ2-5	CASSPSEYQETQYF
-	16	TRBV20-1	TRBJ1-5	CCARVGAPTNNQPQHF
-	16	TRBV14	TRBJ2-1	CASSPESGPTNNEQFF
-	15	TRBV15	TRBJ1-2	CATSRSGRQNYGYTF
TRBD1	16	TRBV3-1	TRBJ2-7	CASSQGARDSVDEQYF
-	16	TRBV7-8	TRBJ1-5	CASSPGKGGSNQPQHF
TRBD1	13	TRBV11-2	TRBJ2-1	CASSLNSPGQWFF
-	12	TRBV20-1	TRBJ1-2	CSARLRNYGYTF
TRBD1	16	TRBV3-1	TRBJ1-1	CASSPSRGARNTEAFF
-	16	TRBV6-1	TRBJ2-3	CASTPLAGAETDTQYF
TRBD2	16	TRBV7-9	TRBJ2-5	CASSLELADIQETQYF
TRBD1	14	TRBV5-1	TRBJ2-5	CASIDRGGTETQYF
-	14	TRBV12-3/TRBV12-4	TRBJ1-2	CASSLGQNFYGYTF
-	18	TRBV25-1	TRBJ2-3	CASSERASGNSSTDTQYF
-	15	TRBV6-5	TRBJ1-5	CASSSGPLGNQPQHF
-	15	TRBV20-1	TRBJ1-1	CSAPIGGAPNTEAFF
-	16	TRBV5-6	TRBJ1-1	CASSLVAGEGDTEAFF
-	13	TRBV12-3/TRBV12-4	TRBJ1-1	CASSTGRDTEAFF
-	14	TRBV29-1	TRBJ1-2	CSVEDLGGGHGYTF
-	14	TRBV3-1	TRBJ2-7	CASSQGSGGYEQYF
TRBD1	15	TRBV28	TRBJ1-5	CASGDQGARNQPQHF
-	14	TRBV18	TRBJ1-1	CASSPGAVNTEAFF
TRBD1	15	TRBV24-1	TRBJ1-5	CATSDPRTGGQPQHF
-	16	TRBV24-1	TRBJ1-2	CATSDEGRWGNYGYTF
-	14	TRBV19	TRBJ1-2	CASSMSGGQYGYTF
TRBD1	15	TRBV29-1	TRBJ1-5	CSASGTGNSNQPQHF
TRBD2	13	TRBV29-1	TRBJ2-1	CSGRPGAGDEQFF
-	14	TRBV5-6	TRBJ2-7	CASSLVHMNYEQYF
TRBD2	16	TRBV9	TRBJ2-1	CASSGGTSGSQGEQFF
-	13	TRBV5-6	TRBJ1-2	CASSPDLPGGYTF
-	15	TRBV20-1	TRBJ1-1	CSARDFSSQNTEAFF
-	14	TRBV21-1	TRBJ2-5	CASSTRGEGETQYF
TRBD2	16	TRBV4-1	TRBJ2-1	CASSQISGRDDNEQFF
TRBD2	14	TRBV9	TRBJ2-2	CASSVGGGNGELFF
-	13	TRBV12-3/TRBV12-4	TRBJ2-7	CASTAQGWREQYF
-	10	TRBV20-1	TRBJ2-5	CSAKGETQYF